A selection of T cell receptor beta chains follows, all from one sample in a study of cytomegalovirus exposure and HLA in healthy donors. Profiled with immunoSEQ multiplex PCR; TCRdb holds only in-frame clones, not every one. The repertoire holds 60,000 to 70,000 clones, with just under 80% as singletons. Sequenced material: PBMCs. These receptors originate from a man in his forties in good health and CMV-seronegative. Each CDR3 is given with its conserved first and last residue. The listing skips clone size in some rows; elsewhere it reads once, few, many or a size class.

v_call: TRBV5-1
clone_size: NA
j_call: TRBJ1-6
cdr3_aa: CASSLSVRGDSPLHF

v_call: TRBV4-1
clone_size: once
j_call: TRBJ2-1
cdr3_aa: CASSQGPILSYNEQFF

v_call: TRBV4-1
clone_size: NA
j_call: TRBJ2-1
cdr3_aa: CASSQDLRTGVYNEQFF

v_call: TRBV6-1
clone_size: NA
j_call: TRBJ2-3
cdr3_aa: CASSEGVYGGDTQYF

v_call: TRBV7-9
clone_size: NA
j_call: TRBJ1-6
cdr3_aa: CASSPRQGNDPLHF

v_call: TRBV5-6
clone_size: NA
j_call: TRBJ2-3
cdr3_aa: CASSLVRVGTDTQYF

v_call: TRBV11-2
clone_size: NA
j_call: TRBJ2-3
cdr3_aa: CASSLGFRDRENTQYF

v_call: TRBV11-2
clone_size: NA
j_call: TRBJ1-1
cdr3_aa: CAGSFDRVKTEAFF

v_call: TRBV20-1
clone_size: NA
j_call: TRBJ2-7
cdr3_aa: CSADTSGKQYF

v_call: TRBV18
clone_size: few
j_call: TRBJ1-1
cdr3_aa: CASSPSLDREAFF

v_call: TRBV28
clone_size: once
j_call: TRBJ2-7
cdr3_aa: CASSLAGSRTYEQYF

v_call: TRBV28
clone_size: NA
j_call: TRBJ2-3
cdr3_aa: CASSANDRVDTDTQYF

v_call: TRBV6-1
clone_size: NA
j_call: TRBJ1-4
cdr3_aa: CAAGGTVNEKLFF

v_call: TRBV10-1
clone_size: NA
j_call: TRBJ2-3
cdr3_aa: CASSAGLGQDTQYF